This T cell receptor beta chain was identified in a study of blood T cell repertoires in COVID-19. Only in-frame clones appear in the TCRdb table, and some are missing; sequencing was by immunoSEQ multiplex PCR. Among 150,000 to 250,000 clones listed, 94% were seen once. Germline V gives CDR1 PRHDT, CDR2 FYEKMQ (reference sequence). CDR3 length equals 17 residues. V lost 3 bases and J lost 5; bases outside the gene matches: 10. This rearrangement joins TRBV13 to TRBJ2-2, with 9 bases that match TRBD2. This TCR derives from a man aged 30 to 45 with COVID-19, enrolled during active disease. Sequencing was performed on peripheral blood. CDR3 bases: TGTGCCAGCAGCTTCACTCGCGGGGGGGCCGGGACCGGGGAGCTGTTTTTT. This translates into CASSFTRGGAGTGELFF.